This TCR delta chain was sequenced during a study of gamma-delta chains in newborns, infants, children. The wider study: Polyclonal expansion of innate γδ T cells after birth follows microbial exposure.

This CDR3 has 18 amino acids. Germline-derived CDR1 and CDR2 are GEAIGNYY and EKD. With 0 bases removed from V and 0 bases from J, the gap between germline ends came to 11 bases. There are a few counts of this clone. TCRdb used CATT to re-call clones from the reads. The data contain about 5,400 delta-chain clones, roughly 20% of them singletons. This sequence originates from a child who was a newborn, infant or young child, either healthy, febrile or measles-vaccinated (not recorded which). Sequenced material: blood. The chain carries TRDV2 and TRDJ3, with D maybe TRDD3 (6 bases). The CDR3 region is CACDTVGDPSWDTRQMFF. In DNA, the CDR3 is TGTGCCTGTGACACCGTTGGGGATCCCTCCTGGGACACCCGACAGATGTTTTTC.